The 28 T cell receptor beta chains below were found in one sample sequenced in a study of monozygotic twins with inflammatory bowel disease. TCRdb reprocessed the 5' RACE reads, keeping one entry per CDR3 protein, no DNA. The sample table includes 95,000 to 110,000 distinct CDR3 sequences. Sequenced: blood. These TCRs come from a human donor with ulcerative colitis or Crohn's disease, or a healthy co-twin of an affected twin (not recorded which).

The chain combines TRBV11-2 with TRBJ1-5; TCRdb picks TRBD1, but there is no DNA to check that call. CDR3 length: 13 residues. Germline V lookup: CDR1 SGHAT, CDR2 FQNNGV. The chain's CDR3 is CASSRTGGQPQHF.

The rearrangement links TRBV20-1 to TRBJ2-7; TCRdb names TRBD1, which stays unverified in the absence of DNA. The CDR3 is 11 residues long. Per the germline V gene, CDR1 is DFQATT and CDR2 is SNEGSKA (reference sequence). CDR3 in amino acids: CSATDGIEQYF.

The genes are TRBV27 and TRBJ2-7; TCRdb designates TRBD1, a call that cannot be tested without DNA. The CDR3 runs 15 residues. Germline loops: CDR1 MNHEY, CDR2 SMNVEV (reference sequence). This chain's CDR3 is CASSLIGQGFHEQYF.

The chain's CDR3 is CASRGVGDTQYF. The chain uses TRBV7-8 and TRBJ2-3; TCRdb's D call, TRBD1, is unchecked because there is no DNA. Per the germline V gene, CDR1 is SGHVS and CDR2 is FQNEAQ. The CDR3 spans 12 residues. Variable domain in full (rest from reference TRBV7-8 and TRBJ2-3): GAGVSQSPRYKVAKRGQDVALRCDPISGHVSLFWYQQALGQGPEFLTYFQNEAQLDKSGLPSDRFFAERPEGSVSTLKIQRTQQEDSAVYLCASRGVGDTQYFGPGTRLTVL.

V gene TRBV28 combines with J gene TRBJ1-1; the D call from TCRdb, TRBD1, cannot be confirmed without DNA. Germline CDR1 MDHEN, CDR2 SYDVKM. CDR3 length: 14 residues. The CDR3 protein is CASRKQGRIGGAFF.

J is TRBJ1-5 and V is TRBV2. Germline CDR1 SNHLY, CDR2 FYNNEI. This CDR3 is 13 amino acids long. The CDR3 loop is CASSDTYNQPQHF.

The gene calls are TRBV27 and TRBJ2-6; TCRdb indicates TRBD1, and absent DNA this call remains unverified. Germline V gene data show CDR1 as MNHEY and CDR2 as SMNVEV (reference sequence). The CDR3 runs 18 residues. The chain's CDR3 is CASSWSGGRSSGANVLTF.

The chain recombines TRBV28 with TRBJ1-2; without DNA, the TCRdb call of TRBD1 cannot be checked. Germline-derived CDR1 and CDR2 are MDHEN and SYDVKM. The CDR3 loop spans 13 amino acids. The CDR3 sequence: CASRRTGSNGYTF.

This rearrangement joins TRBV19 to TRBJ2-2. The CDR3 spans 14 residues. Germline V gene lookup returns CDR1 LNHDA and CDR2 SQIVND (reference sequence). This CDR3 reads CASSLWPNTGELFF. Full variable domain (remainder filled in from reference TRBV19 and TRBJ2-2): DGGITQSPKYLFRKEGQNVTLSCEQNLNHDAMYWYRQDPGQGLRLIYYSQIVNDFQKGDIAEGYSVSREKKESFPLTVTSAQKNPTAFYLCASSLWPNTGELFFGEGSRLTVL.

The genes are TRBV5-6 and TRBJ2-1; TCRdb's assignment of TRBD1 cannot be checked, as there is no DNA. Germline V lookup: CDR1 SGHDT, CDR2 YYEEEE. This CDR3 region has 15 residues. This chain's CDR3 is CASSHRSQRYNEQFF.

The chain employs TRBV5-1 and TRBJ1-1. The CDR3 length is 15 residues. Germline V gene sequence: CDR1 SGHRS, CDR2 YFSETQ. The CDR3 reads CASSLQAGLNTEAFF.

This chain links TRBV19 with TRBJ2-4; TCRdb returns TRBD1, unconfirmable since there is no DNA. CDR1 LNHDA and CDR2 SQIVND come from the germline V gene (reference sequence). This CDR3 has 17 residues. The CDR3 is CASSILSVGGAKNIQYF.

J is TRBJ2-7 and V is TRBV7-2; with no DNA, the TCRdb D assignment of TRBD2 cannot be verified. Per germline, CDR1 SGHTA and CDR2 FQGNSA. The CDR3 covers 16 residues. CDR3 sequence reads: CASSLAVSVAPYEQYF.

This chain connects TRBV18 to TRBJ2-7; TCRdb names TRBD2, which stays unverified in the absence of DNA. The V gene's germline CDR1 is KGHSH and CDR2 LQKENI. The CDR3 runs to 16 residues. CDR3: CASSPQGSGLRSGQYF.

The rearrangement uses TRBV6-5 and TRBJ1-1; TCRdb indicates TRBD1, and absent DNA this call remains unverified. CDR1 and CDR2 from the germline V gene are MNHEY and SVGAGI. The CDR3 length is 13 residues. CDR3 sequence: CASSPGTGLGAFF.

This chain links TRBV29-1 with TRBJ2-4. This CDR3 is built from 14 residues. Germline loops: CDR1 SQVTM, CDR2 ANQGSEA. The CDR3: CSVESGVAKNIQYF.

This CDR3 reads CASSQGKAGSYEQYF. The rearrangement joins TRBV4-3 to TRBJ2-7; TCRdb lists TRBD2, though no DNA is available to test this call. Germline V lookup: CDR1 LGHNA, CDR2 YSLEER. This CDR3 region has 15 residues.

This sequence joins TRBV6-2 or TRBV6-3 and TRBJ1-1; TCRdb gives TRBD1 as the D gene, but with no DNA this cannot be confirmed. Germline assignment: CDR1 MNHEY and CDR2 SVGEGT. The CDR3 consists of 17 residues. The CDR3 reads CASSRIRDRVTNTEAFF.

This chain connects TRBV27 to TRBJ2-3; TCRdb's D gene call, TRBD2, goes unchecked for lack of DNA. The CDR3 runs to 16 residues. Per the germline V gene, CDR1 is MNHEY and CDR2 is SMNVEV (reference sequence). The chain's CDR3 is CASSYGGLVATDTQYF.

V and J are TRBV4-3 and TRBJ2-7; lacking DNA, the TRBD1 call made by TCRdb goes unchecked. CDR1 is LGHNA and CDR2 is YSLEER in the germline V gene. The CDR3 loop spans 15 amino acids. CDR3 sequence: CASSHHTGQGYEQYF.

The V gene is TRBV12-3 or TRBV12-4, the J gene TRBJ1-2. The CDR3 has 11 residues. The CDR3: CASSSRALSSF.

CDR3 sequence: CASSDRVKYEQYF. This chain links TRBV6-1 with TRBJ2-7; TCRdb gives TRBD1 as the D gene, but with no DNA this cannot be confirmed. The germline CDR1 and CDR2 sequences are MNHNS and SASEGT. This CDR3 spans 13 amino acids.

The rearrangement uses TRBV28 and TRBJ2-3; TCRdb names TRBD1, which stays unverified in the absence of DNA. Germline loops: CDR1 MDHEN, CDR2 SYDVKM. CDR3 length equals 12 residues. This CDR3 reads CASSLGSDPPYF. Supplemented by reference TRBV28 and TRBJ2-3, the full variable domain reads DVKVTQSSRYLVKRTGEKVFLECVQDMDHENMFWYRQDPGLGLRLIYFSYDVKMKEKGDIPEGYSVSREKKERFSLILESASTNQTSMYLCASSLGSDPPYFGPGTRLTVL.

The rearrangement uses TRBV20-1 and TRBJ1-2; TCRdb's D call, TRBD1, is unchecked because there is no DNA. This CDR3 is 13 amino acids long. Germline CDR1 DFQATT, CDR2 SNEGSKA (reference sequence). The CDR3: CSARGSGGDGYTF.

Here the CDR3 reads CASSPPFRGTYNEQFF. This chain uses TRBV18 with TRBJ2-1; there is no DNA to check the TCRdb D call of TRBD1. The CDR3 runs 16 residues. Germline V CDR1 and CDR2: KGHSH, LQKENI.

This chain links TRBV24-1 with TRBJ1-2. Germline CDR1 is KGHDR and CDR2 is SFDVKD. The CDR3 extends over 15 amino acids. The CDR3 reads CATSDSTERNYGYTF.

This chain connects TRBV4-3 to TRBJ2-7; TCRdb indicates TRBD1, and absent DNA this call remains unverified. Germline CDR1 reads LGHNA; CDR2 reads YSLEER. The CDR3 is 15 amino acids. This chain's CDR3 is CASSQDGRDDYRQYF.

CDR3 sequence reads: CASTLVRGGHTGELFF. The rearrangement links TRBV7-2 to TRBJ2-2; TCRdb names TRBD1, which stays unverified in the absence of DNA. Germline lookup yields CDR1 SGHTA and CDR2 FQGNSA. The CDR3 length is 16 residues.